The present TCR beta chain was sequenced within a study of regulatory dendritic cells for organ transplantation (TCRdb year 2017). Looking at the study overall: To make regulatory dendritic cells, monocytes were cultured with vitamin D3 on days 0 and 4, plus IL-10 on day 4. On day 6, LPS was added to the DC cultures to test how the DCs responded to a strong maturation-inducing agent. Before and after allostimulation with regulatory or mature dendritic cells, TCRbeta repertoires were sequenced from sorted naive and memory CD4+ and CD8+ T cells. General conclusions and limits of the study: Allostimulation expanded memory CD8+ clones in both subjects, but regulatory dendritic cells appeared to induce more limited expansion than mature dendritic cells. Only a couple of subjects were sequenced, and considerable between-individual heterogeneity in the alloreactive memory CD8+ T cell pool was noted by the authors. Repertoires were highly diverse in naive CD4+ and CD8+ T cells, less diverse in memory cells, and most oligoclonal in memory CD8+ cells. Of the resting subsets, memory CD8+ T cells had the largest number of alloreactive TCR clonotypes.

CDR1 and CDR2 (MGHDK, SYGVNS) derive from the germline V gene. V is clipped by 4 bases and J by 5 bases, and the sequence between their germline boundaries is 15 bases long. Counted from cysteine to phenylalanine, this CDR3 has 15 amino acids. Only the CDR3 DNA stays, 45 bases, in frame from base 1. A word on this clone: The antigen this receptor binds is unknown. Per-base quality was not reported, and no clone a single base away is much larger than it.

A multiplexed two-step PCR with Vbeta-specific forward primers and Jbeta-specific reverse primers was used to amplify the TCRbeta CDR3 regions. The TCRbeta libraries were sequenced on an Illumina instrument via the immunoSEQ service. As for how the authors treated the data: IMGT annotation was used to assign V, D and J genes, and synthetic CDR3 analogues were used to correct the counts for multiplex PCR bias. The immunoSEQ Analyzer calculated repertoire clonality as one minus the normalized Shannon entropy. Whether a clone counted as expanded was decided by Fisher's exact test with Benjamini-Hochberg false discovery rate control and a two-tailed cutoff of P<0.01. Entries here come from immuneACCESS through TCRdb and include only in-frame sequences with V and J called. Some clones fail to appear in such tables; in the studies checked, an unresolved V gene covers under half of the shortfall, and the cause of the remainder is unknown. V, J and clone size were drawn from that table, and D and trimming were deduced from the DNA. The sample yields roughly 20,000 clones; roughly 87% were counted once. The ten biggest clones cover just over 0.25% of the sample.

Sorted T cell subsets were CFSE-labeled and co-cultured for under 6 days with allogeneic regulatory or mature dendritic cells at a 1:10 DC:T ratio. FACS was used to sort CD4+ or CD8+ cells into naive T cells, defined as CD45RA+, and memory T cells, defined as CD45RO+. The T cells used for TCR sequencing were obtained from two healthy control subjects. Genomic DNA was extracted with the Qiagen DNeasy Blood & Tissue Kit. The sample comprised naive CD4+ T cells from blood cultured with dendritic cells. Per the publication, the cell subset or site label means: CD45RA+ naive T cells. This sequence originates from a human donor in good health. This chain is built from TRBV25-1 and TRBJ2-1; tentative D gene TRBD1, with 6 bases matching. The CDR3: CASSGLDRLDNEQFF. In nucleotides, the sequence is TGTGCCAGCAGTGGCCTGGACAGATTAGACAATGAGCAGTTCTTC.